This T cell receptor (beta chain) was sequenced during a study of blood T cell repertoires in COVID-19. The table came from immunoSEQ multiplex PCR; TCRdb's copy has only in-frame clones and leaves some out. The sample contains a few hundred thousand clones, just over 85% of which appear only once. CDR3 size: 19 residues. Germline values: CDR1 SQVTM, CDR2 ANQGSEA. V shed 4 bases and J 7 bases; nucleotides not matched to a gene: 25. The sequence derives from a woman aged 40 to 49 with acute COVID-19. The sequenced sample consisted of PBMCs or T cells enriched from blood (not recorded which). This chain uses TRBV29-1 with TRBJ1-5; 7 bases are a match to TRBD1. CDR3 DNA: TGCAGCGTTGGAGTGGTTTGGGGACAGCCCAATAGCAATCACCAGCCCCAGCATTTT. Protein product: CSVGVVWGQPNSNHQPQHF. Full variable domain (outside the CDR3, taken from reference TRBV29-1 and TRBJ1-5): SAVISQKPSRDICQRGTSLTIQCQVDSQVTMMFWYRQQPGQSLTLIATANQGSEATYESGFVIDKFPISRPNLTFSTLTVSNMSPEDSSIYLCSVGVVWGQPNSNHQPQHFGDGTRLSIL.